Given below is one TCR beta chain in context. Generated by immunoSEQ multiplex PCR, the TCRdb table keeps only in-frame clones and is missing some. Of tens of thousands of clones in the sample, around 86% are singletons; the top ten hold about 13%. The data are from a study of T cell changes during pregnancy in multiple sclerosis. From germline, CDR1 is SGHDT and CDR2 YYEEEE. The CDR3 consists of 15 residues. V dropped 1 base and J dropped 5 bases, with 16 bases sitting between them. The rearrangement links TRBV5-6 to TRBJ2-7, with a possible D match to TRBD2 (7 bases). The source of this sequence is a female donor in good health, enrolled as a control in a pregnancy study. Source: CD8+ T cells from peripheral blood mononuclear cells, taken in the first trimester of pregnancy. The CDR3 here is CASSLSGGALDEQYF. The DNA for the CDR3 is TGTGCCAGCAGCTTGTCGGGGGGCGCGCTCGACGAGCAGTACTTC. The entire variable domain, with the rest obtained from reference TRBV5-6 and TRBJ2-7, is as follows: DAGVTQSPTHLIKTRGQQVTLRCSPKSGHDTVSWYQQALGQGPQFIFQYYEEEERQRGNFPDRFSGHQFPNYSSELNVNALLLGDSALYLCASSLSGGALDEQYFGPGTRLTVT.